The text below deals with one TCR beta chain. This may arise from a read error, as a much more abundant clone is one base away. This record belongs to a study of spatial heterogeneity in lung cancer. Study context: Those follow-up PBMC samples that were available underwent sequencing, at a median interval of approximately 2 years following resection. Beta-chain sequences consistently outnumbered alpha-chain sequences in detection.

The V gene's germline CDR1 is SQVTM and CDR2 ANQGSEA. The CDR3 covers 14 residues. TCRdb reanalysed the 5' RACE reads using MiXCR and keeps one entry per CDR3 protein. The sample consists of about 36,000 distinct CDR3 sequences, roughly 7.8% of them appearing once. Time point here: blood at routine non-recurrence follow-up after resection. Whole RNA came from tumor, nontumor lung or frozen PBMC and was sequenced without being sorted. The source was PBMCs, collected at follow-up. V and J are TRBV29-1 and TRBJ2-1; D gene uncertain. The source of this sequence is a male donor with early-stage non-small cell lung cancer. For the CDR3, the DNA is TGCAGCGTTGAAGGCAGACGCTCCAACAATGAGCAGTTCTTC. This encodes CSVEGRRSNNEQFF.